The following is a TCR beta chain sequence with its context. The clone's antigen remains unknown. No base quality values were provided; no much bigger clone lies one nucleotide off. The data originate from a study of CD8+ T cells in alopecia areata (dated by TCRdb to about 2018). As for the study more broadly: Treated patients were enrolled in an open-label pilot trial of oral tofacitinib at 5 to 10 mg twice daily for moderate-to-severe alopecia areata. Tofacitinib was administered for 6 to 18 months, and 6 months of follow-up off drug were then conducted to assess delayed response and recurrence. In treated patients, disease severity was measured using the SALT score, which gives the percentage of scalp surface area affected. High-throughput TCRbeta sequencing was used to examine T cell clonal expansion in alopecia areata in both the C3H/HeJ mouse model and human patients. On the human side, TCRbeta sequencing was run on scalp tissue and on sorted CD4+ and CD8+ peripheral blood T cells from healthy controls and from alopecia areata patients with either patchy or totalis/universalis disease. Biopsies were taken from tofacitinib-treated patients at baseline and at 4 and 24 weeks of treatment, and a later scalp biopsy was taken in several of the tofacitinib-treated patients. Clonality in the scalp was compared among normal scalp (n=4), patchy alopecia areata scalp (n=8), and alopecia totalis/universalis scalp (n=8). RNA was obtained with the PAXgene miRNA kit for fixed scalp, the miRNeasy kit for PBMCs, and the RNeasy kit for mouse skin. immunoSEQ multiplex PCR using 35 Vbeta forward primers and 13 Jbeta reverse primers was used to amplify TCRbeta CDR3 regions. Study-level results and caveats: Because the treated cohort was small and had only one nonresponder, larger studies are needed to examine links between baseline CD8+ expansion and response. Scalp clonality and the number of expanded CD8+ clones among the top 100 scalp clones were significantly decreased by tofacitinib. Shared TCR sequences between patients were less evident than in mice, which may be partly attributable to HLA diversity in the patient population. During tofacitinib treatment, many expanded lesional clones remained in scalp and blood, and this persistence may partly explain relapse after treatment is stopped. Unlike mouse skin, which is dominated by gammadelta T cells, normal human skin has resident alphabeta T cells that are also sequenced, and this complicates analysis of the scalp TCR repertoire. Compared with normal scalp, lesional scalp had higher clonality and more expanded CD8+ clones, particularly in alopecia totalis/universalis, a pattern that suggests antigenic drive.

Trimming removed 4 bases from V and 0 bases from J, leaving 11 bases between the germline ends. The CDR3 numbers 14 residues from cysteine through phenylalanine. Of the read, only the CDR3 DNA is kept; its 42 bases are in frame from base 1. The germline V gene gives CDR1 as SGDLS and CDR2 as YYNGEE. The time point label, as the study defines it: around 4 weeks on oral tofacitinib. The treatment or condition label, read with the paper, signifies: oral pan-JAK inhibitor, 5-10 mg twice daily. From alopecia areata patients, peripheral blood was collected along with lesional scalp punch biopsies. PBMCs were isolated by density centrifugation and stained for CD3, CD4 and CD8, after which CD4+ and CD8+ T cells were sorted on a FACSAria. Receptors were amplified or captured by the immunoSEQ multiplex PCR assay. For TCR sequencing, RNA was extracted from every sample and reverse transcribed into cDNA to serve as template. First-strand cDNA was synthesized using SuperScript III with a 2:1 mix of oligo-dT and random hexamers. A synthetic immune receptor repertoire was used to assess amplification bias, and residual bias was removed computationally. In the source study's methods: Raw reads were preprocessed for error removal, and CDR3 was defined according to IMGT conventions as running from the conserved cysteine to phenylalanine. Clonality was computed as 1 minus the Shannon entropy, with the entropy normalized by log2 of the number of productive unique TCRs. Whether scalp clones were CD4 or CD8 was inferred by matching scalp TCRbeta sequences against CD4 and CD8 repertoires sorted from blood. TCRdb obtained this table from immuneACCESS and retained in-frame rearrangements with V and J assigned. These tables miss some clones; where compared with another copy, unresolved V genes account for less than half of the shortfall, and the remainder is unexplained. That table is the source of V, J and clone size, and D and trimming were worked out from the DNA. Within this sample are roughly 76,000 clones, with over 25% of them counted one time only. Approximately 15% of the sample belongs to the ten largest clones.

The clonotype comes from a human donor with alopecia areata. The starting material was CD8+ T cells sorted from blood, obtained at week 4, from a patient treated with tofacitinib. The chain couples TRBV9 to TRBJ2-7; matching of 5 bases hints at TRBD1 as the D gene. In nucleotide form, the sequence is TGTGCCAGCAGCCCTTATCAGGGCTCCTACGAGCAGTACTTC. Translation gives CASSPYQGSYEQYF. Supplemented by the reference TRBV9 and TRBJ2-7 proteins around the CDR3, the complete variable domain is DSGVTQTPKHLITATGQRVTLRCSPRSGDLSVYWYQQSLDQGLQFLIQYYNGEERAKGNILERFSAQQFPDLHSELNLSSLELGDSALYFCASSPYQGSYEQYFGPGTRLTVT.